These 20 T cell receptor beta chains were all obtained from the same sample, sequenced in a study of T-cell reconstitution after alpha-beta-depleted transplantation in children. As it was prepared, the TCRbeta library received unique molecular identifiers. TCRdb called the PCR reads again in MiXCR, with one record for every CDR3 protein. Among around 800,000 distinct CDR3 sequences listed, approximately 15% were seen once. The sequences come from PBMCs, mostly from graft donor cells, collected 360 days after TCRalphabeta/CD19-depleted stem cell transplant. All receptors derive from a male patient between 5 and 17 years old who had a stem cell transplant for acute lymphoblastic leukemia, so the T cells may come from the graft donor.

This clonotype has a single count. The rearrangement joins TRBV29-1 to TRBJ2-2; D is unclear. In germline, CDR1 is SQVTM, CDR2 ANQGSEA. V lost 5 bases and J 1 base, leaving 8 bases between the germline ends. This CDR3 is 13 amino acids long. The CDR3: CSVSRLNTGELFF. CDR3 in DNA: TGCAGCGTTTCACGGTTGAACACCGGGGAGCTGTTTTTT.

The V and J genes are TRBV11-3 and TRBJ2-7; TRBD2 matches 7 bases. With V trimmed by 5 bases and J by 3 bases, 7 bases remained unmatched. The CDR3 runs to 14 residues. Germline CDR1 SGHNT, CDR2 YENEEA. DNA for the CDR3: TGTGCCAGCAGCCGGGGGGACCCGTACTACGAGCAGTACTTC. Its translation is CASSRGDPYYEQYF.

The chain recombines TRBV27 with TRBJ2-7; D gene unclear. The CDR3 has 13 amino acids. Looked up from germline, CDR1 is MNHEY and CDR2 is SMNVEV (reference sequence). V lost 4 bases and J 7 bases, leaving 14 bases between the germline ends. CDR3 sequence reads: CASSSLPVGEQYF. In DNA, the CDR3 is TGTGCCAGCAGTTCCCTTCCTGTGGGAGAGCAGTACTTC.

The rearrangement joins TRBV12-3 or TRBV12-4 to TRBJ2-2; possibly TRBD2 for D (6 bases). There are 13 residues in the CDR3. The ends were cut back, 11 bases at V and 7 bases at J, with 17 bases in the middle. CDR3 nucleotide sequence: TGTGCCCAGGGACTTACACCCCGCGGGGAGCTGTTTTTT. Amino acid sequence: CAQGLTPRGELFF.

In this sample, this clonotype turned up a few times. V gene TRBV6-4 combines with J gene TRBJ1-1; 9 bases align to TRBD1. The CDR3 runs to 15 residues. V lost 6 bases, J lost 1 base, and 6 bases stayed unmatched. The V gene's germline CDR1 is MRHNA and CDR2 SNTAGT. The CDR3 is CASSSTGGKNTEAFF. In DNA form, the CDR3 reads TGTGCCAGCAGCTCGACAGGGGGTAAGAACACTGAAGCTTTCTTT.

The chain employs TRBV25-1 and TRBJ1-5; no definite D call. This CDR3 comprises 12 residues. V dropped 3 bases and J dropped 9 bases, with 9 bases sitting between them. In germline, CDR1 is MGHDK, CDR2 SYGVNS. CDR3 bases: TGTGCCAGCAGTGATGGACCCCGGCCCCAGCATTTT. Protein product: CASSDGPRPQHF.

The chain employs TRBV12-3 or TRBV12-4 and TRBJ2-7, with no clear D. Trimming cost V 5 bases and J 0 bases, with 11 bases left between them. The length of the CDR3 is 14 residues. CDR3 amino acids: CASSETVLSYEQYF. The CDR3 nucleotides are TGTGCCAGCAGTGAGACGGTGCTCTCCTACGAGCAGTACTTC.

This sequence joins TRBV29-1 and TRBJ2-5; TRBD2 might be the D (5 bases). The CDR3 totals 15 residues. Germline V gene data show CDR1 as SQVTM and CDR2 as ANQGSEA. Trimming removed 1 base at V and 2 bases at J, with 14 bases between. The CDR3 loop is CSVEGSRGFQETQYF. Written as DNA, the CDR3 is TGCAGCGTTGAAGGTTCACGCGGGTTTCAAGAGACCCAGTACTTC. The entire variable domain, with the rest obtained from reference TRBV29-1 and TRBJ2-5, is as follows: SAVISQKPSRDICQRGTSLTIQCQVDSQVTMMFWYRQQPGQSLTLIATANQGSEATYESGFVIDKFPISRPNLTFSTLTVSNMSPEDSSIYLCSVEGSRGFQETQYFGPGTRLLVL.

This chain joins TRBV3-1 and TRBJ2-7; TRBD1 matches at 7 bases. CDR1 is LGHDT, CDR2 YNNKEL, per germline (reference sequence). The CDR3 spans 12 residues. Germline trimming cut 5 bases from V and 6 bases from J; bases unmatched to any gene: 4. CDR3 DNA: TGTGCCAGCAGCACAACAGGGGTCGAGCAGTACTTC. Its translation is CASSTTGVEQYF.

This clonotype occurred a few times. V is TRBV6-5 and J is TRBJ2-3; TRBD2 might be the D (5 bases). Trimming removed 2 bases from V and 4 bases from J, with 13 bases in between. Germline loops: CDR1 MNHEY, CDR2 SVGAGI. The CDR3 is 15 amino acids. CDR3 loop: CASSYLRGRADTQYF. The CDR3 DNA reads as TGTGCCAGCAGTTACCTTCGAGGGCGGGCAGATACGCAGTATTTT.

This chain connects TRBV20-1 to TRBJ2-1; 7 bases are a match to TRBD2. This CDR3 has 15 residues. CDR1 and CDR2 (germline): DFQATT, SNEGSKA (reference sequence). V gave up 7 bases and J gave up 0 bases; unmatched junction bases: 9. The CDR3 DNA follows: TGCAGTGGGTTCCGCGGGAGCCTCTCCTACAATGAGCAGTTCTTC. Its protein product is CSGFRGSLSYNEQFF.

This clonotype showed up just a few times. The rearrangement links TRBV7-9 to TRBJ2-5, with 10 bases identical to TRBD2. Germline assignment: CDR1 SEHNR and CDR2 FQNEAQ (reference sequence). CDR3 length: 18 residues. The V gene end was trimmed by 6 bases and the J gene end by 2 bases; junction bases not matched to a gene: 15. This CDR3 is CASRPTSGMWKFQETQYF. CDR3 DNA sequence: TGTGCCAGCAGGCCCACTAGCGGGATGTGGAAATTTCAAGAGACCCAGTACTTC.

The chain employs TRBV7-6 and TRBJ2-1; 8 nucleotides align to TRBD2. J was trimmed by 8 bases and V by 5 bases; bases with no gene match: 8. This CDR3 spans 14 amino acids. Germline assignment: CDR1 SGHVS and CDR2 FNYEAQ. The CDR3 loop is CASSTSGGIHEQFF. CDR3 DNA: TGTGCCAGCAGCACTAGCGGAGGAATACATGAGCAGTTCTTC.

In its sample, this clonotype was seen a few times. The rearrangement uses TRBV20-1 and TRBJ2-3; the D is unclear. CDR3 length: 14 amino acids. Between the trimmed V and J ends, which lost 1 base and 1 base, there was a span of 9 bases. Germline CDR1 and CDR2: DFQATT and SNEGSKA (reference sequence). The CDR3 protein is CSARGSEGTDTQYF. In DNA form, the CDR3 reads TGCAGTGCTAGAGGGAGTGAGGGCACAGATACGCAGTATTTT.

J is TRBJ2-3 and V is TRBV12-3 or TRBV12-4; D remains unclear. Trimming pared 1 base from V and 2 bases from J, leaving 19 bases between. The CDR3 contains 18 residues. The CDR3 nucleotides are TGTGCCAGCAGTTTAGGCCGAAACCAGCCGGTTACCACAGATACGCAGTATTTT. Amino acid sequence: CASSLGRNQPVTTDTQYF.

The chain joins TRBV27 to TRBJ2-2; D remains ambiguous. This CDR3 comprises 15 residues. The ends were cut back, 7 bases at V and 1 base at J, with 13 bases in the middle. CDR1 and CDR2 (germline): MNHEY, SMNVEV (reference sequence). CDR3 DNA sequence: TGTGCCAGCACTCTTAAGGGCCTGAACACCGGGGAGCTGTTTTTT. It codes for CASTLKGLNTGELFF.

As DNA, the CDR3 is TGTGCCAGCAGCTCCGACGGGACTTCGGGAGAGACCCAGTACTTC. Translation: CASSSDGTSGETQYF. The V call is TRBV7-2, the J call TRBJ2-5; maybe TRBD2 (6 bases). The CDR3 has 15 amino acids. Germline V gives CDR1 SGHTA, CDR2 FQGNSA. V gave up 4 bases and J gave up 4 bases, with 16 bases separating them.

The chain employs TRBV4-1 and TRBJ2-3; TRBD2 matches 10 bases. In germline, CDR1 is MGHRA, CDR2 YSYEKL. This CDR3 spans 16 amino acids. The ends lost 3 bases at V and 4 bases at J; junction bases unmatched: 7. CDR3: CASSQRGSGRADTQYF. Written as DNA, the CDR3 is TGCGCCAGCAGCCAGAGGGGCAGCGGGAGGGCAGATACGCAGTATTTT.

The rearrangement links TRBV2 to TRBJ2-3, with D unclear. The length of the CDR3 is 15 residues. Germline assignment: CDR1 SNHLY and CDR2 FYNNEI. The ends were cut back, 2 bases at V and 8 bases at J, with 17 bases in the middle. In DNA form, the CDR3 reads TGTGCCAGCAGTGAATCTGGTCAGGCCCCATCTACGCAGTATTTT. It translates to CASSESGQAPSTQYF.

The rearrangement uses TRBV30 and TRBJ1-6, with TRBD1 as a possible D gene (5 bases). V was pared by 3 bases and J by 9 bases, with 6 bases between. The CDR3 is 11 residues long. The germline CDR1 and CDR2 sequences are GTSNPN and SVGIG (reference sequence). The CDR3 loop reads CAWRRGSPLHF. The CDR3 DNA sequence: TGTGCCTGGAGAAGGGGTTCACCCCTCCACTTT.